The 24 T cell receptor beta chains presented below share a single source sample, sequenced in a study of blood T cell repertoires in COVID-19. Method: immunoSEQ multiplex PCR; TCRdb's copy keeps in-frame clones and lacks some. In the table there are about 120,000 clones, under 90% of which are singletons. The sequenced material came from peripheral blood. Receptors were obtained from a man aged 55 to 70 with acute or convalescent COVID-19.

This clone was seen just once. The CDR3 DNA reads as TGTGCCAGCAGCGTAGGACCGGGGTCAGTTTCCTACGAGCAGTACTTC. Its translation: CASSVGPGSVSYEQYF. V usage is TRBV9 and J usage is TRBJ2-7; possible D gene TRBD2, 5 bases. The germline V gene has CDR1 SGDLS and CDR2 YYNGEE. V was pared by 0 bases and J by 1 base, with 14 bases between. The CDR3 contains 16 residues.

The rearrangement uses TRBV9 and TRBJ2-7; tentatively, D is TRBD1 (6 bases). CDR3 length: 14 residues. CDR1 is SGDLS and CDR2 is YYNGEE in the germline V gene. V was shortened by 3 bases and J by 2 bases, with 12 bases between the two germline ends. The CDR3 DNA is TGTGCCAGCAGCGCGGACAGTACCGCCTACGAGCAGTACTTC. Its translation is CASSADSTAYEQYF.

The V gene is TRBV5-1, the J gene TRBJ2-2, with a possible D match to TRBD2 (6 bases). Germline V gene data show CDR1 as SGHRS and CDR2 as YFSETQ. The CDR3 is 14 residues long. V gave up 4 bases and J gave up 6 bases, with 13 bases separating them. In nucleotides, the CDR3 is TGCGCCAGCAGCAATCCACCGGGAGCCGGGGAGCTGTTTTTT. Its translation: CASSNPPGAGELFF. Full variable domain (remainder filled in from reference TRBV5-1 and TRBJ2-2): KAGVTQTPRYLIKTRGQQVTLSCSPISGHRSVSWYQQTPGQGLQFLFEYFSETQRNKGNFPGRFSGRQFSNSRSEMNVSTLELGDSALYLCASSNPPGAGELFFGEGSRLTVL.

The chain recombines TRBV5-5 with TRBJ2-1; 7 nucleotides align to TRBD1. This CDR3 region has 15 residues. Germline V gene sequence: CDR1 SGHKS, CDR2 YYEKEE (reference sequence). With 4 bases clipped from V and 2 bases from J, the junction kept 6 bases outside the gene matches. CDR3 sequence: CASSLDRSTYNEQFF. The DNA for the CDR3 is TGTGCCAGCAGCCTGGACAGGAGTACCTACAATGAGCAGTTCTTC.

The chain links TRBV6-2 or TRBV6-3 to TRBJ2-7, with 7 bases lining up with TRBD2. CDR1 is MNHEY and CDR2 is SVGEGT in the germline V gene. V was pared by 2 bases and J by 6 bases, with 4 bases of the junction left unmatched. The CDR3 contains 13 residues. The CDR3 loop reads CASSYGTTSEQYF. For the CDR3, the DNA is TGTGCCAGCAGTTACGGGACTACAAGCGAGCAGTACTTC.

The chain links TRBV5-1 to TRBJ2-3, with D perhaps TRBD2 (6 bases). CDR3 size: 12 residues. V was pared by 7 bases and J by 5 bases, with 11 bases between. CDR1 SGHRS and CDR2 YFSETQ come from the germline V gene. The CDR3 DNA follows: TGCGCCAGCGGAGGAGGGGTAGATACGCAGTATTTT. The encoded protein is CASGGGVDTQYF.

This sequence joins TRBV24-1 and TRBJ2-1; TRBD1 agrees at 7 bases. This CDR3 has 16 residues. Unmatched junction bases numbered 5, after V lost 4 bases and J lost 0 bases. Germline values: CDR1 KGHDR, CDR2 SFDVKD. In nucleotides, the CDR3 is TGTGCCACCAGTGAATCCAGGGGGAGCTCCTACAATGAGCAGTTCTTC. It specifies CATSESRGSSYNEQFF.

The CDR3 is CASTPTRGGNEAFF. The DNA for the CDR3 is TGTGCCAGCACCCCTACGAGGGGGGGAAATGAAGCTTTCTTT. This chain connects TRBV6-2 or TRBV6-3 to TRBJ1-1; D might be TRBD1 (6 bases). This CDR3 region has 14 residues. Trimming took off 7 bases at V and 7 bases at J, with 19 bases between the two ends. Germline V gives CDR1 MNHEY, CDR2 SVGEGT.

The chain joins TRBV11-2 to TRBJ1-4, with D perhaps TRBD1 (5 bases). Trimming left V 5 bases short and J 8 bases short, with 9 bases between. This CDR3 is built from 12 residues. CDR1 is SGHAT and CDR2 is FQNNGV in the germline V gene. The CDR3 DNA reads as TGTGCCAGCAGCCCAGGGATCGAAAAACTGTTTTTT. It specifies CASSPGIEKLFF.

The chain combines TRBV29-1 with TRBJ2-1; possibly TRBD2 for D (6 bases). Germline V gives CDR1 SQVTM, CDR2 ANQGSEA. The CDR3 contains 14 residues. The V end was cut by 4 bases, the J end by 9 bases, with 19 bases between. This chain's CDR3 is CSVVIGGQGGEQFF. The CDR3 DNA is TGCAGCGTTGTAATAGGAGGGCAGGGTGGTGAGCAGTTCTTC.

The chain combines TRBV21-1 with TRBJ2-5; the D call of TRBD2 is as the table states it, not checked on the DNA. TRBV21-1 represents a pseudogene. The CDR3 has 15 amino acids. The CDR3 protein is CASSKVEGSPTTQYF. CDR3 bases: TGTGCCAGCAGCAAAGTGGAGGGCAGTCCCACGACCCAGTACTTC.

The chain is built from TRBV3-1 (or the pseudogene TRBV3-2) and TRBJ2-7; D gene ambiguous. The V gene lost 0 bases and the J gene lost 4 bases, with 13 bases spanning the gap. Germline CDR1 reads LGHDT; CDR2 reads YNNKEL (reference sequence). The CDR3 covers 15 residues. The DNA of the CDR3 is TGTGCCAGCAGCCAAGATTTGAACAGCTATTACGAGCAGTACTTC. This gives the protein CASSQDLNSYYEQYF.

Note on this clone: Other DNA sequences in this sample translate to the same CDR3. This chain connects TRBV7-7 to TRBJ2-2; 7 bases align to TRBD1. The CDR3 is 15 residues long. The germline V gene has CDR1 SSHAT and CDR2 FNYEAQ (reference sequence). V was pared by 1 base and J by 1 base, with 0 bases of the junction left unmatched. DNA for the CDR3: TGTGCCAGCAGCTTAGGGACAGGGAACACCGGGGAGCTGTTTTTT. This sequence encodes CASSLGTGNTGELFF.

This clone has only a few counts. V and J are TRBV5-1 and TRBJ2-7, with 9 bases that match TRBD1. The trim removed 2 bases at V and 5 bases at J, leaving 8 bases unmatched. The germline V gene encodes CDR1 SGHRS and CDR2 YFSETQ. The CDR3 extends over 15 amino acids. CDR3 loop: CASSFSTGQGDEQYF. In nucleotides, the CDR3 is TGCGCCAGCAGCTTCAGCACGGGACAGGGTGACGAGCAGTACTTC.

The CDR3 sequence is CASSVVGYYGYTF. Written as DNA, the CDR3 is TGTGCCAGCAGCGTAGTGGGCTACTATGGCTACACCTTC. The chain combines TRBV9 with TRBJ1-2, with D unresolved. The CDR3 loop spans 13 amino acids. Germline assignment: CDR1 SGDLS and CDR2 YYNGEE. The V end was cut by 0 bases, the J end by 3 bases, with 6 bases between.

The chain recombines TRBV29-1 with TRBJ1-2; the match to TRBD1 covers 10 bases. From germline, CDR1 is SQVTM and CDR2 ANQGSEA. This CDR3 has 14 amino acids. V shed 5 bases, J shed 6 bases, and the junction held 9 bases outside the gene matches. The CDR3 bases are TGCAGCGTTCCTCGGGGAGGACAGGGGGATGGCTACACCTTC. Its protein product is CSVPRGGQGDGYTF.

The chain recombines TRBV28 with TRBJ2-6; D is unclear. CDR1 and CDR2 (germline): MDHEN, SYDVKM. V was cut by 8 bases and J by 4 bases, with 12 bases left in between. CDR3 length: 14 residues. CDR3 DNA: TGTGCCAGCTTTCCTAGAGGAGGGGCCAACGTCCTGACTTTC. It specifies CASFPRGGANVLTF.

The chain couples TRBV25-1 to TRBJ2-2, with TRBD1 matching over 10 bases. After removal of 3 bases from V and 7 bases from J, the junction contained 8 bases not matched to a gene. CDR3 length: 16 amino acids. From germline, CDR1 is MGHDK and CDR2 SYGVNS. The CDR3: CASSELGTGEGGELFF. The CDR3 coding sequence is TGTGCCAGCAGTGAGCTAGGGACAGGGGAGGGCGGGGAGCTGTTTTTT.

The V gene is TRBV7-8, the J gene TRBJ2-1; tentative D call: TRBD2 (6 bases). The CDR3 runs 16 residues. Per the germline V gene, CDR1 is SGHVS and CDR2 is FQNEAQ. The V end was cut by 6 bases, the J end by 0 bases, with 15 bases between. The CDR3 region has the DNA TGTGCCAGCAGTCCCCCGGACTACCCCTCCTACAATGAGCAGTTCTTC. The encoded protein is CASSPPDYPSYNEQFF.

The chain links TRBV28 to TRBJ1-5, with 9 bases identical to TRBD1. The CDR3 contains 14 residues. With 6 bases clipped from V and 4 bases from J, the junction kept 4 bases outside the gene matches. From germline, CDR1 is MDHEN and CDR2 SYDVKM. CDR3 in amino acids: CASSPGQGNQPQHF. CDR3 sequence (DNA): TGTGCCAGCAGCCCGGGACAGGGAAATCAGCCCCAGCATTTT.

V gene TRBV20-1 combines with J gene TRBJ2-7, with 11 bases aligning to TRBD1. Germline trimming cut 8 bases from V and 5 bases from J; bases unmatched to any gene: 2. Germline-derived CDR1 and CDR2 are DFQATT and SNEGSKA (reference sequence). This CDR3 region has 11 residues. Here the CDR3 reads CSWDRGDEQYF. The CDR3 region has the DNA TGCAGTTGGGACAGGGGGGACGAGCAGTACTTC.

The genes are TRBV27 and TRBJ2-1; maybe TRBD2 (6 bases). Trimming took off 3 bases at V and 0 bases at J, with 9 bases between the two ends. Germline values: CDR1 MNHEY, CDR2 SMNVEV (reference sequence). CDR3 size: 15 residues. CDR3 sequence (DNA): TGTGCCAGCAGTTTGGGACTGCTCTCCTACAATGAGCAGTTCTTC. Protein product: CASSLGLLSYNEQFF.

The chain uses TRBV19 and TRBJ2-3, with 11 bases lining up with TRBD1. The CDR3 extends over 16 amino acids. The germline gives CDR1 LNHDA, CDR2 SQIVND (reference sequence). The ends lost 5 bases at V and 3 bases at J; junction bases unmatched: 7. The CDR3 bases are TGTGCCAGTAGTGCCAGGACAGGGGGCGCGACAGATACGCAGTATTTT. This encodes CASSARTGGATDTQYF.

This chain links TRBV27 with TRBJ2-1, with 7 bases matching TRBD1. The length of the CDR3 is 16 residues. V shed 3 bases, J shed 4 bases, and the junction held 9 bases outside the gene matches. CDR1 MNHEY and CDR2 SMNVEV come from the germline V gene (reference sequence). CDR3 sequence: CASSFQRQGGYNEQFF. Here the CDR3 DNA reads TGTGCCAGCAGTTTCCAGCGACAGGGTGGGTACAATGAGCAGTTCTTC.